What follows are 3 T cell receptor beta chains derived from one specimen sequenced in a study of beta chain features in type 1 diabetes. Study conclusions and caveats: Shorter TCRB CDR3s, moderately but significantly so, marked every one of the four CD4+ subsets in Type 1 diabetes patients.

cDNA synthesis used the whole RNA isolate, giving expressed TCRB sequences. Data came from immunoSEQ multiplex PCR; TCRdb stores just in-frame clones and leaves some out. This repertoire shows nearly 700,000 clones, roughly 12% found once; its top ten account for about 0.02%. Their specific antigens are unknown. Sequences were obtained from naive CD4+ T cells from blood. The receptor source for this set is a man between 18 and 29 years old with type 1 diabetes.

This chain links TRBV30 with TRBJ1-2, with D unclear. V dropped 5 bases and J dropped 5 bases, with 15 bases sitting between them. Germline values: CDR1 GTSNPN, CDR2 SVGIG (reference sequence). CDR3 length: 13 residues. The CDR3 reads CAWLLGSLYGYTF. CDR3 nucleotide sequence: TGTGCCTGGTTGTTGGGCAGTCTATATGGCTACACCTTC.

This clone was recorded a few times. This chain uses TRBV20-1 with TRBJ1-1; D unclear. The CDR3 spans 8 residues. Germline values: CDR1 DFQATT, CDR2 SNEGSKA (reference sequence). The CDR3 DNA is TGCAAAACGGAGGAGGCTTTCTTT. Translation gives CKTEEAFF.

Details on this clone: The identical CDR3 is also encoded by other nucleotide sequences in the sample. CDR3 loop: CASSIGEFYGYTF. Here the CDR3 DNA reads TGTGCCAGTAGTATAGGGGAATTCTATGGCTACACCTTC. The chain links TRBV19 to TRBJ1-2; no definite D call. The CDR3 is 13 residues long. V shed 1 base and J shed 4 bases, with 7 bases lying between them. Germline CDR1 and CDR2: LNHDA and SQIVND (reference sequence).